This T cell receptor (beta chain) was profiled in a study of T cell responses to AZD1222 COVID-19 vaccine (dated by TCRdb to the early 2020s). For context, the study as a whole: A total of over 230 trial participants underwent TCR sequencing, of whom about 200 received two doses of AZD1222 and 26 received two doses of the MenACWY control vaccine. Trial participants were enrolled into age subgroups of 18-55, 56-69 and 70-plus years, which contained roughly 140, 27 and 60 TCR-sequenced participants, respectively. Overall study outcomes, separate from this receptor: After two AZD1222 doses, spike-specific TCR breadth and depth were significantly higher than at day 0 and than in MenACWY recipients. Because no day 14 peak-response samples were available, repertoires were characterized only after the peak T cell response. Participants were mostly white British, with more females than males. The authors suggested clonal diversity may have been underestimated. The vaccine-associated CD4 TCRs covered the entire spike protein, and the dominant responses fell in regions 160-218 and 743-854. The 56-69-year group was small, and its depth increase did not reach significance, likely because of low power. Nearly half of unique spike-specific TCRs reportedly recognized epitopes outside regions mutated in the B.1.351 and B.1.1.7 variants. Conclusions about previously exposed vaccinees are limited because only a handful of AZD1222 recipients were SARS-CoV-2 seropositive at baseline.

Trimming at the junction amounts to 4 bases on V and 3 bases on J, and the germline ends lie 7 bases apart. CDR1 and CDR2 are read off the germline V gene (reference sequence) as MNHEY and SMNVEV. From the cysteine through the phenylalanine, the CDR3 covers 13 amino acids. Of the read, only the CDR3 DNA is kept; its 39 bases are in frame from base 1. Explained via the paper, the time point label denotes: about 28 days (+/-7) after the second vaccine dose. Because spike-specific TCR depth and breadth did not differ between the two schedules, AZD1222 recipients who got a second dose at roughly 4 weeks were pooled with those who got a second dose at roughly 12 weeks. The vaccinee samples were drawn from two UK trials, COV001 and COV002, one of which was a single-blind randomized controlled phase 2/3 trial testing AZD1222 (ChAdOx1 nCoV-19) in healthy adults. For TCRbeta chain sequencing, PBMC samples from trial participants were taken at day 0 and at day 28 after the second dose.

On this clone itself: It lacks a known antigen. Per-nucleotide qualities are absent, and no much larger clonotype sits a single base away.

The CDR3 regions of human TCRbeta chains were analyzed by immunosequencing. In the original analysis: Repertoire TCRs were matched against a reference library of SARS-CoV-2-specific TCRs generated with the MIRA antigen-specificity platform. Breadth meant the fraction of unique TCRs that were SARS-CoV-2-associated, whereas depth meant the fraction of total T cells that were SARS-CoV-2-associated. Using the MIRA data, each spike-specific TCR was mapped to the spike region that the TCR reacts to and placed in a CD4 or CD8 class. Log10-transformed breadth and depth values were compared by one-way ANOVA with Sidak's multiple comparisons tests. Sourced from immuneACCESS, this table was stored by TCRdb with only in-frame sequences that have V and J called. A share of the clones is absent; for the studies checked, an unresolved V gene accounts for under half, and the remainder has no known explanation. Clone size and the V and J calls come from that table; the DNA yielded D and trimming. The sample yields 45,000 or so clones; around 90% were counted once. The top ten hold around 1.1% of the sample.

Here the chain combines TRBV27 and TRBJ1-5, with a weak D call of TRBD1 (5 bases match). This TCR came from an adult who received the AZD1222 COVID-19 vaccine. This material consisted of peripheral blood, taken 28 days after the second AZD1222 dose. The DNA sequence reads TGTGCCAGCAGTTGGGGGAACAATCAGCCCCAGCATTTT. Translated, it gives CASSWGNNQPQHF.